The 17 T cell receptor beta chains below come from one sample, sequenced in a study of cytomegalovirus exposure and HLA in healthy donors. Profiling relied on immunoSEQ multiplex PCR, and the TCRdb table lists in-frame clones only, not all of them. The sample carries 200,000 or so clones, around 83% recorded once. Sequenced: PBMCs. These receptors originate from a woman between 25 and 40 years old in good health and CMV-seropositive.

The chain couples TRBV25-1 to TRBJ1-1, with a weak D call TRBD1 (6 bases). Germline V gives CDR1 MGHDK, CDR2 SYGVNS. This CDR3 is 13 amino acids long. The V gene lost 10 bases and the J gene lost 11 bases, with 23 bases spanning the gap. Here the CDR3 reads CATSMTGAGLAFF. Written as DNA, the CDR3 is TGTGCCACTAGCATGACAGGTGCCGGGTTGGCTTTCTTT.

V usage is TRBV28 and J usage is TRBJ1-2, with D unclear. The V and J ends lost 7 bases and 4 bases respectively, with 10 bases between them. Germline V lookup: CDR1 MDHEN, CDR2 SYDVKM. This CDR3 region has 12 residues. This chain's CDR3 is CASKVGGYGYTF. In DNA form, the CDR3 reads TGTGCCAGCAAAGTAGGAGGCTATGGCTACACCTTC.

V gene TRBV7-8 combines with J gene TRBJ1-2; 8 bases are shared with TRBD1. The trim removed 4 bases at V and 10 bases at J, leaving 17 bases unmatched. The CDR3 spans 16 residues. Germline V gives CDR1 SGHVS, CDR2 FQNEAQ. The CDR3 here is CASSSLSRDRGSDYTF. In DNA, the CDR3 is TGTGCCAGCAGCTCTCTCTCCAGAGACAGGGGAAGTGACTACACCTTC.

The V call is TRBV6-5, the J call TRBJ1-3; D is ambiguous. The ends were cut back, 7 bases at V and 8 bases at J, with 12 bases in the middle. Germline CDR1 and CDR2: MNHEY and SVGAGI. This CDR3 has 12 amino acids. CDR3 DNA: TGTGCCAGCAAATCTATTCGAGACACCATATATTTT. Residues: CASKSIRDTIYF.

The chain is built from TRBV5-1 and TRBJ2-7; tentatively, D is TRBD1 (5 bases). The CDR3 spans 14 residues. The germline V gene encodes CDR1 SGHRS and CDR2 YFSETQ. The V and J ends lost 0 bases and 4 bases respectively, with 11 bases between them. The CDR3 DNA is TGCGCCAGCAGCTTGGTTGGACAATTTTACGAGCAGTACTTC. Encoded protein: CASSLVGQFYEQYF.

Worth noting for this clone: A read error may account for a junction end that differs from germline. The gene calls are TRBV20-1 and TRBJ2-3, with 9 positions matching TRBD2. Germline loops: CDR1 DFQATT, CDR2 SNEGSKA (reference sequence). This CDR3 is built from 11 residues. CDR3 coding DNA: TGCAGTGCCCATTTTCCTAGCGGGATTAGATTT. This translates into CSAHFPSGIRF.

V usage is TRBV18 and J usage is TRBJ2-2, with 8 bases aligning to TRBD1. Trimming took 3 bases from V and 6 from J; bases not matched to a gene: 0. This CDR3 region has 13 residues. Germline V gene lookup returns CDR1 KGHSH and CDR2 LQKENI. The CDR3 loop is CASSPDRAGELFF. In nucleotides, the CDR3 is TGTGCCAGCTCACCGGACAGGGCCGGGGAGCTGTTTTTT. Together with reference TRBV18 and TRBJ2-2, the CDR3 gives the full variable domain: NAGVMQNPRHLVRRRGQEARLRCSPMKGHSHVYWYRQLPEEGLKFMVYLQKENIIDESGMPKERFSAEFPKEGPSILRIQQVVRGDSAAYFCASSPDRAGELFFGEGSRLTVL.

The V and J genes are TRBV5-8 and TRBJ2-1; TRBD2 might be the D (6 bases). The CDR3 sequence is 16 residues long. Per the germline V gene, CDR1 is SGHTS and CDR2 is YDEGEE. V shed 3 bases and J shed 0 bases, with 13 bases lying between them. In DNA, the CDR3 is TGTGCCAGCAGCTCCCTAGGAGGGGACTCCTACAATGAGCAGTTCTTC. Its translation is CASSSLGGDSYNEQFF.

The chain links TRBV29-1 to TRBJ2-2, with a weak D call TRBD1 (5 bases). This CDR3 contains 15 residues. V lost 4 bases and J 2 bases, leaving 14 bases between the germline ends. Per the germline V gene, CDR1 is SQVTM and CDR2 is ANQGSEA. The CDR3 bases are TGCAGCGTTGTTTGGCAGGGTACCAACACCGGGGAGCTGTTTTTT. Protein: CSVVWQGTNTGELFF.

The V and J genes are TRBV18 and TRBJ2-2; 7 bases map to TRBD2. This CDR3 has 17 amino acids. J gave up 0 bases and V 4 bases, and 8 bases lay outside the gene matches. Per the germline V gene, CDR1 is KGHSH and CDR2 is LQKENI. CDR3 sequence (DNA): TGTGCCAGCTCACGGGCCAGCGGGAACGCGAACACCGGGGAGCTGTTTTTT. This translates into CASSRASGNANTGELFF.

The chain uses TRBV27 and TRBJ2-1; D possibly corresponds to TRBD1 (6 bases). The V end lost 5 bases, the J end lost 5 bases, and 10 bases lay between the germline ends. The germline gives CDR1 MNHEY, CDR2 SMNVEV (reference sequence). The CDR3 sequence is 13 residues long. CDR3: CASSKTGNNEQFF. In nucleotides, the CDR3 is TGTGCCAGCAGTAAAACAGGGAACAATGAGCAGTTCTTC.

The rearrangement links TRBV7-2 to TRBJ2-7, with D possibly TRBD2 on 5 matching bases. Germline V CDR1 and CDR2: SGHTA, FQGNSA. V lost 6 bases and J 7 bases, leaving 19 bases between the germline ends. The CDR3 spans 14 residues. The CDR3 bases are TGTGCCAGCAGACTAGTGGTGGATTCGGGAGAGCAGTACTTC. It yields the protein CASRLVVDSGEQYF. Full variable domain (remainder filled in from reference TRBV7-2 and TRBJ2-7): GAGVSQSPSNKVTEKGKDVELRCDPISGHTALYWYRQSLGQGLEFLIYFQGNSAPDKSGLPSDRFSAERTGGSVSTLTIQRTQQEDSAVYLCASRLVVDSGEQYFGPGTRLTVT.

The gene calls are TRBV6-1 and TRBJ1-5; 10 bases align to TRBD1. Germline-derived CDR1 and CDR2 are MNHNS and SASEGT. Trimming removed 4 bases from V and 7 bases from J; junction bases left unmatched: 10. There are 16 residues in the CDR3. CDR3 nucleotides: TGTGCCAGCAGTGGACAGGGGGCTAGATCTGGACAGCCCCAGCATTTT. As protein: CASSGQGARSGQPQHF.

This clone was seen only a few times. This specimen includes other DNA sequences encoding the same CDR3. The chain uses TRBV18 and TRBJ1-5, with D possibly being TRBD1 (5 bases). Trimming stripped 3 bases from V and 7 bases from J, with 10 bases between. CDR3 size: 13 residues. Germline V gene data show CDR1 as KGHSH and CDR2 as LQKENI. CDR3: CASSPQGDQPQHF. CDR3 DNA sequence: TGTGCCAGCTCACCTCAGGGTGACCAGCCCCAGCATTTT.

This clone was counted at least ten times. The rearrangement links TRBV30 to TRBJ1-5; TRBD1 is a possible D gene (6 bases). Trimming stripped 0 bases from V and 5 bases from J, with 17 bases between. The CDR3 runs 16 residues. CDR1 is GTSNPN and CDR2 is SVGIG in the germline V gene (reference sequence). CDR3 in DNA: TGTGCCTGGAGTGTACCCGGTCCACAGGGCGATCAGCCCCAGCATTTT. Translated: CAWSVPGPQGDQPQHF.

The count of this clone is one. The rearrangement joins TRBV18 to TRBJ2-7; maybe TRBD1 (6 bases). V dropped 3 bases and J dropped 4 bases, with 10 bases sitting between them. The germline CDR1 and CDR2 sequences are KGHSH and LQKENI. This CDR3 comprises 13 residues. The CDR3 sequence is CASSPGTTYEQYF. CDR3 nucleotide sequence: TGTGCCAGCTCACCCGGGACAACTTACGAGCAGTACTTC. The whole variable domain, filled in from reference TRBV18 and TRBJ2-7, reads NAGVMQNPRHLVRRRGQEARLRCSPMKGHSHVYWYRQLPEEGLKFMVYLQKENIIDESGMPKERFSAEFPKEGPSILRIQQVVRGDSAAYFCASSPGTTYEQYFGPGTRLTVT.

The J gene is TRBJ1-2, the V gene TRBV7-8, with a tentative D call TRBD1 (5 bases). This CDR3 comprises 13 residues. CDR1 SGHVS and CDR2 FQNEAQ come from the germline V gene. Trimming cost V 6 bases and J 12 bases, with 20 bases left between them. The CDR3 region has the DNA TGTGCCAGCAGTCCCACGGTGGGGCTTGGGGACACCTTC. Translated, it gives CASSPTVGLGDTF.